This T cell receptor beta chain originates from a study of T cells after yellow fever vaccination. 5'RACE template switching generated TCR cDNA, adding a universal primer site and UMIs. One entry per CDR3 protein results from TCRdb running MiXCR on the 5' RACE reads. The sample has roughly 300,000 distinct CDR3 sequences, approximately 7% seen once. The V and J ends lost 3 bases and 4 bases, in that order; junction bases with no gene match: 4. The germline V gene has CDR1 SGHRS and CDR2 YFSETQ. CDR3 length: 14 amino acids. The material sequenced was PBMCs, taken 35 to 50 days after the first yellow fever vaccination. The chain has TRBV5-1 and TRBJ2-1, with TRBD2 identical over 7 bases. The receptor's source is a man younger than 35 who received the YFV17D yellow fever vaccine. CDR3: CASSSAGEYNEQFF. The CDR3 bases are TGCGCCAGCAGCTCCGCGGGGGAATACAATGAGCAGTTCTTC. The variable domain in full, completed from reference TRBV5-1 and TRBJ2-1, reads KAGVTQTPRYLIKTRGQQVTLSCSPISGHRSVSWYQQTPGQGLQFLFEYFSETQRNKGNFPGRFSGRQFSNSRSEMNVSTLELGDSALYLCASSSAGEYNEQFFGPGTRLTVL.